This entry features one T cell receptor (beta chain) sequence. The specificity of this receptor is unknown. Within one base of it there is no much larger clone, and no base qualities were kept. V is cut by 6 bases and J by 5 bases, and the space between the germline ends is 13 bases. The CDR3 runs 13 residues from the cysteine to the phenylalanine. CDR3 DNA only is kept here, 39 bases in frame from base 1. Sample time point, as interpreted from the label and publication: baseline before first vaccination. Samples from vaccinated people were obtained from the UK trials COV001 and COV002, which included a single-blind randomized controlled phase 2/3 trial of AZD1222 (ChAdOx1 nCoV-19) in healthy adults. For TCRbeta chain sequencing, PBMC samples from trial participants were taken at day 0 and at day 28 after the second dose. The data derive from a study of T cell responses to AZD1222 COVID-19 vaccine (dated by TCRdb to the early 2020s). At the level of the whole study: AZD1222 recipients with second doses at about 4 weeks or about 12 weeks were pooled, because spike-specific TCR depth and breadth did not differ between schedules. Enrollment into the trials was organized by age into subgroups of 18-55, 56-69 and 70-plus years, and those subgroups contained approximately 150, 30 and 60 TCR-sequenced participants, respectively. TCR sequencing was performed for 233 trial participants, of whom roughly 200 were given two doses of AZD1222 and around 25 were given two doses of MenACWY control vaccine. What the study reported, not specific to this receptor: Reportedly, almost half of the unique spike-specific TCRs recognized epitopes lying outside the regions that are mutated in the B.1.351 and B.1.1.7 variants. Because no day 14 peak-response samples were available, the repertoires could be characterized only after the peak T cell response. Participants were mostly white British and included more females than males, and it was suggested by the authors that clonal diversity may have been underestimated. In the small 56-69-year group, the increase in depth fell short of significance, most likely because of low power. Conclusions about previously exposed vaccinees were limited because only 5 or 6 AZD1222 recipients were SARS-CoV-2 seropositive at baseline. Spike-specific TCR breadth and depth rose significantly after two AZD1222 doses compared with day 0 and with MenACWY recipients. CD4 TCRs associated with the vaccine covered the entire spike protein, and the dominant responses were in regions 160-218 and 743-854.

The CDR3 regions of human TCRbeta chains were subjected to immunosequencing. Concerning the study's data processing: TCRs in the repertoires were matched against a reference library of SARS-CoV-2-specific TCRs that had been generated with the MIRA antigen-specificity platform. Breadth was defined as the fraction of unique TCRs that were SARS-CoV-2-associated. Depth was defined as the fraction of total T cells that were SARS-CoV-2-associated. Each spike-specific TCR was assigned to its reactive spike region and to a CD4 or CD8 class using the MIRA data. Log10-transformed breadth and depth values were compared by one-way ANOVA with Sidak's multiple comparisons tests. The table comes from immuneACCESS by way of TCRdb, which keeps in-frame sequences with V and J called. Part of the clones is missing from these tables; in studies checked, under half for an unresolved V gene and the rest for unknown reasons. V and J calls plus clone size are reproduced from that table; the DNA served to infer D and trimming. The table for this sample lists about 140,000 clones; less than 95% of them were counted only once. About 3% of the sample is taken by the ten largest.

Recombination connected TRBV12-3 or TRBV12-4 to TRBJ2-5, with no confidently assigned D gene. This TCR derives from an adult in good health. The sample here was peripheral blood, taken on day 0 of AZD1222 vaccination. The CDR3 protein is CASSPYLMETQYF. DNA sequence: TGTGCCAGCAGCCCATACTTAATGGAGACCCAGTACTTC.